Listed here are 15 T cell receptor beta chains from one sample, sequenced in a study of cytomegalovirus exposure and HLA in healthy donors (dated by TCRdb to 2015 to 2018). Receptor libraries were prepared by the immunoSEQ multiplex PCR assay. A mixture of 60 forward primers for TCR Vbeta segments and 13 reverse primers for TCR Jbeta segments was used in the multiplex PCR. Here the immuneACCESS table is served through TCRdb, limited to in-frame sequences with V and J called. Missing clones are a known gap in these copies; in checked studies unresolved V genes cover under half, and the rest lacks a known reason. Within this sample are roughly 150,000 clones, with 83% of them counted one time only. The ten largest clones capture about 4% of the sample. Sequencing was performed on PBMCs. Receptors were obtained from a man aged 50 to 59 in good health and CMV-seropositive.

This clone was counted a few times. Different DNA sequences within this sample yield the same CDR3. The CDR3 bases are TGTGCCAGCAGCGCCGGGTCTAGCAATCAGCCCCAGCATTTT. As protein: CASSAGSSNQPQHF. This chain connects TRBV9 to TRBJ1-5; D gene uncertain. The V gene lost 3 bases and the J gene lost 0 bases, with 7 bases spanning the gap. This CDR3 is built from 14 residues. The germline V gene has CDR1 SGDLS and CDR2 YYNGEE.

The chain uses TRBV5-1 and TRBJ1-1; TRBD1 matches 8 bases. Germline V gene sequence: CDR1 SGHRS, CDR2 YFSETQ. V lost 4 bases to trimming and J lost 2 bases; unmatched junction nucleotides: 4. The CDR3 covers 14 residues. CDR3 bases: TGCGCCAGCAGCCCCACAGGGGGTAACACTGAAGCTTTCTTT. Translating gives CASSPTGGNTEAFF.

The chain carries TRBV2 and TRBJ2-1; 8 bases fit TRBD2. The CDR3 contains 13 residues. The trim removed 3 bases at V and 9 bases at J, leaving 4 bases unmatched. Germline lookup yields CDR1 SNHLY and CDR2 FYNNEI. CDR3 residues: CASSELREVEQFF. DNA for the CDR3: TGTGCCAGCAGTGAGCTGCGGGAGGTTGAGCAGTTCTTC.

The V gene is TRBV2, the J gene TRBJ2-5; no definite D call. Germline CDR1 is SNHLY and CDR2 is FYNNEI. The CDR3 runs 12 residues. V lost 1 base, J lost 5 bases, and 5 bases lay in between. For the CDR3, the DNA is TGTGCCAGCAGTGAAGTTTCGGAGACCCAGTACTTC. Translating gives CASSEVSETQYF.

The chain uses TRBV5-1 and TRBJ2-1, with 13 nucleotides matching TRBD2. V lost 4 bases, J lost 8 bases, and 24 bases stayed unmatched. Germline V CDR1 and CDR2: SGHRS, YFSETQ. The CDR3 consists of 21 residues. The DNA of the CDR3 is TGCGCCAGCAGCCCCCCAGGGTGGACAGCAGGACTAGCGGGAGTTCGTGATGAGCAGTTCTTC. It is translated as CASSPPGWTAGLAGVRDEQFF.

The V and J genes are TRBV6-1 and TRBJ1-1; D gene unclear. The CDR3 loop spans 13 amino acids. Germline V gene sequence: CDR1 MNHNS, CDR2 SASEGT. Trimming took off 5 bases at V and 0 bases at J, with 7 bases between the two ends. Here the CDR3 DNA reads TGTGCCAGCAGTCCTCAGATGAACACTGAAGCTTTCTTT. This encodes CASSPQMNTEAFF.

J is TRBJ2-2 and V is TRBV28; no clear D gene. This CDR3 is built from 14 residues. Trimming stripped 10 bases from V and 5 bases from J, with 17 bases between. CDR1 and CDR2 from the germline V gene are MDHEN and SYDVKM. Here the CDR3 reads CATLRLLTTGELFF. DNA for the CDR3: TGTGCCACCCTTCGGCTATTGACAACCGGGGAGCTGTTTTTT.

This clone was seen once. The chain couples TRBV9 to TRBJ1-6; possibly TRBD1 for D (5 bases). Germline V lookup: CDR1 SGDLS, CDR2 YYNGEE. The CDR3 totals 15 residues. Trimming stripped 3 bases from V and 8 bases from J, with 15 bases between. The CDR3 DNA sequence: TGTGCCAGCAGCGCCCCCGGGACTAGGGATTCACCCCTCCACTTT. Amino acid sequence: CASSAPGTRDSPLHF.

The chain employs TRBV19 and TRBJ2-2; 9 bases match TRBD1. The CDR3 is made up of 15 amino acids. Germline V lookup: CDR1 LNHDA, CDR2 SQIVND (reference sequence). V was clipped by 6 bases and J by 4 bases; unmatched bases: 6. The CDR3 bases are TGTGCCAGTAGGCCGGGACAGGGATTCACCGGGGAGCTGTTTTTT. This sequence encodes CASRPGQGFTGELFF.

This rearrangement joins TRBV7-9 to TRBJ2-3, with 7 nucleotides matching TRBD1. V lost 0 bases and J lost 4; bases outside the gene matches: 4. Germline CDR1 reads SEHNR; CDR2 reads FQNEAQ (reference sequence). CDR3 length: 15 amino acids. The CDR3 protein is CASSLATGWADTQYF. The DNA of the CDR3 is TGTGCCAGCAGCTTAGCGACAGGGTGGGCAGATACGCAGTATTTT. The full variable domain, completed using reference TRBV7-9 and TRBJ2-3, is DTGVSQNPRHKITKRGQNVTFRCDPISEHNRLYWYRQTLGQGPEFLTYFQNEAQLEKSRLLSDRFSAERPKGSFSTLEIQRTEQGDSAMYLCASSLATGWADTQYFGPGTRLTVL.

This sequence joins TRBV7-2 and TRBJ1-1; D gene unclear. Germline loops: CDR1 SGHTA, CDR2 FQGNSA. The CDR3 loop spans 12 amino acids. V lost 2 bases to trimming and J lost 8 bases, with 9 bases between them. The CDR3 bases are TGTGCCAGCAGCTTATCGTATGTGGAAGCTTTCTTT. It translates to CASSLSYVEAFF.

The gene calls are TRBV7-2 and TRBJ2-3; D may be TRBD2 (6 bases). The V gene's germline CDR1 is SGHTA and CDR2 FQGNSA. The CDR3 covers 14 residues. Deletions cut 5 bases from V and 5 bases from J, with 14 bases between. In nucleotides, the CDR3 is TGTGCCAGCAGCCTACCGGGGCGGGGAGATACGCAGTATTTT. Its protein product is CASSLPGRGDTQYF.

V usage is TRBV19 and J usage is TRBJ1-5, with D perhaps TRBD1 (6 bases). Trimming stripped 2 bases from V and 3 bases from J, with 20 bases between. Germline V lookup: CDR1 LNHDA, CDR2 SQIVND (reference sequence). The CDR3 covers 18 residues. The CDR3 loop reads CASSIIMPRGPYNQPQHF. The DNA of the CDR3 is TGTGCCAGTAGTATAATTATGCCCAGGGGCCCTTACAATCAGCCCCAGCATTTT.

The chain couples TRBV9 to TRBJ1-2; the D is unclear. V dropped 1 base and J dropped 1 base, with 11 bases sitting between them. Germline V CDR1 and CDR2: SGDLS, YYNGEE. The CDR3 is made up of 15 amino acids. Written as DNA, the CDR3 is TGTGCCAGCAGCGTATTTGGCAGCGATAACTATGGCTACACCTTC. Protein product: CASSVFGSDNYGYTF.

The gene calls are TRBV5-6 and TRBJ1-2; D remains ambiguous. Germline CDR1 is SGHDT and CDR2 is YYEEEE. CDR3 length: 13 residues. V lost 1 base and J lost 0, with 4 bases in between. CDR3 loop: CASSLSANYGYTF. For the CDR3, the DNA is TGTGCCAGCAGCTTGTCAGCTAACTATGGCTACACCTTC.